This TCR beta chain was captured by sequencing in a study of yellow fever vaccine responses in identical twins. Study-wide points: Reportedly, the T cell response mounted by twins to vaccine seemed partly convergent, partly personalized.

TCRdb re-called the RT-PCR reads through MiXCR, storing one row per CDR3 protein. The sample holds 1,200 or so distinct CDR3 sequences, 86% seen once. Trimming pared 5 bases from V and 0 bases from J, leaving 8 bases between. The CDR3 extends over 15 amino acids. Germline V lookup: CDR1 SGHTA, CDR2 FQGTGA. Concerning this clonotype itself: Antigen unknown.

The sample in question was T cells from blood (PBMCs), unsorted or a sorted subset (not recorded which), obtained before or after yellow fever vaccination (not recorded which). The chain combines TRBV7-3 with TRBJ2-6; no reliable D call. This clonotype originated in a woman between 18 and 30 years old who received the yellow fever vaccine. CDR3 protein: CASSPYNSGANVLTF. DNA for the CDR3: TGTGCCAGCAGCCCTTACAACTCTGGGGCCAACGTCCTGACTTTC.